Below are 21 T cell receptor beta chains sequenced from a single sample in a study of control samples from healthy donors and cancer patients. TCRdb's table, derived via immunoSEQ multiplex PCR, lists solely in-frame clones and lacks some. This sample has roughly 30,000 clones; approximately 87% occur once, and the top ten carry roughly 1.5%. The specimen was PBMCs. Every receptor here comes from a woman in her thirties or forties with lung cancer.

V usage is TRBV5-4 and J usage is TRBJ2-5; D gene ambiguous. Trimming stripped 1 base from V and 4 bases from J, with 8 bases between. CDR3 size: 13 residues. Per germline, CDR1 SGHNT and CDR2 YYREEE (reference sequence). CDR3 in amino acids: CASSLYPGETQYF. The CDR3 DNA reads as TGTGCCAGCAGCTTGTATCCAGGAGAGACCCAGTACTTC.

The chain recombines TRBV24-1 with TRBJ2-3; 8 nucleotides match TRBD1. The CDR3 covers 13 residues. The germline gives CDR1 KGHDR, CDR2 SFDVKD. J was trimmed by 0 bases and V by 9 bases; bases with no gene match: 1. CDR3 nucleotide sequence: TGTGCCACCGGACAGGGCAGCACAGATACGCAGTATTTT. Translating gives CATGQGSTDTQYF.

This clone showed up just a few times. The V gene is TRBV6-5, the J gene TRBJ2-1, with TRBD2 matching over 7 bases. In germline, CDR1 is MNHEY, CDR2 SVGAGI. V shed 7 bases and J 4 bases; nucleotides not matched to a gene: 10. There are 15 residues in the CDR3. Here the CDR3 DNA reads TGTGCCAGCATTCAAACGGCGGGGGAATACAATGAGCAGTTCTTC. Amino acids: CASIQTAGEYNEQFF.

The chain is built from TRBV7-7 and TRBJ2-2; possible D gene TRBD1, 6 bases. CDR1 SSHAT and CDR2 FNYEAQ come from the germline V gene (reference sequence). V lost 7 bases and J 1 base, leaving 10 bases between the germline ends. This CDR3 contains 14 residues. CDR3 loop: CASNPGQNTGELFF. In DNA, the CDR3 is TGTGCCAGCAATCCGGGACAGAACACCGGGGAGCTGTTTTTT.

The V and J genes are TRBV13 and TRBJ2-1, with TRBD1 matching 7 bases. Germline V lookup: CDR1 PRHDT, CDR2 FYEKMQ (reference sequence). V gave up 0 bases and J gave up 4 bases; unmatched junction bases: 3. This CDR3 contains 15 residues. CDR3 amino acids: CASSLGTGSYNEQFF. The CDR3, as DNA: TGTGCCAGCAGCTTAGGGACAGGGTCTTACAATGAGCAGTTCTTC.

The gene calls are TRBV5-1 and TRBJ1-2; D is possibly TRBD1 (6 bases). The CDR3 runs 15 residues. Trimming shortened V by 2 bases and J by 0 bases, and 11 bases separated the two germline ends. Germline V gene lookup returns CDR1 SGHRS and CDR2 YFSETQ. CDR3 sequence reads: CASSLTGPANYGYTF. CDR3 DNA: TGCGCCAGCAGCTTAACAGGGCCAGCTAACTATGGCTACACCTTC.

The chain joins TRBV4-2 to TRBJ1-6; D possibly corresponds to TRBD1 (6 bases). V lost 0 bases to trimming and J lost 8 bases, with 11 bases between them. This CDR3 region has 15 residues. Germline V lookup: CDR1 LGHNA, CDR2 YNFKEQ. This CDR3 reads CASSQEGGGDSPLHF. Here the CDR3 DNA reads TGTGCCAGCAGCCAAGAGGGAGGGGGAGATTCACCCCTCCACTTT.

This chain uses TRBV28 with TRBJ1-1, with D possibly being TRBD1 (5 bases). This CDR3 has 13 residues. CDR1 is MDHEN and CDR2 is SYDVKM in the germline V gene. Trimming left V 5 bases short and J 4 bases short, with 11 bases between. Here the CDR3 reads CASSTTDTTEAFF. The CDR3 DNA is TGTGCCAGCAGTACCACGGACACCACTGAAGCTTTCTTT.

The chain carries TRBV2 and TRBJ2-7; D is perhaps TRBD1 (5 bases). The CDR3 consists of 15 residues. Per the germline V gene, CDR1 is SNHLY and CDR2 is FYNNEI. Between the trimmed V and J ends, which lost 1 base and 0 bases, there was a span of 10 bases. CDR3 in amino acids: CASSEGQHFSYEQYF. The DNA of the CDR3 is TGTGCCAGCAGTGAAGGACAGCACTTCTCCTACGAGCAGTACTTC.

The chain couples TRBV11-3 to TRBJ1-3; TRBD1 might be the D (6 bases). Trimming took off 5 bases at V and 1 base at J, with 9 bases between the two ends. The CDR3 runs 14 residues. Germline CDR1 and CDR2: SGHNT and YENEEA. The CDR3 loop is CASSQDRSGNTIYF. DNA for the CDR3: TGTGCCAGCAGCCAAGACAGGTCTGGAAACACCATATATTTT.

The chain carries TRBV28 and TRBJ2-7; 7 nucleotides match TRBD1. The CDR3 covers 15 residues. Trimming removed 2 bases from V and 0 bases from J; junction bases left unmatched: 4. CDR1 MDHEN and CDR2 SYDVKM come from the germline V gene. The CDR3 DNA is TGTGCCAGCAGTTTACTTACAGGGGACTCCTACGAGCAGTACTTC. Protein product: CASSLLTGDSYEQYF.

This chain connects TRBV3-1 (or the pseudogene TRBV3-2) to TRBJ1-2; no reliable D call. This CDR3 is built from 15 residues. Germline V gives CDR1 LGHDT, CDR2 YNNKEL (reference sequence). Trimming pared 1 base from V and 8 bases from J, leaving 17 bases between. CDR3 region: CASSQGQAPLRGYTF. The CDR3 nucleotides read TGTGCCAGCAGCCAAGGGCAGGCTCCCCTGAGGGGCTACACCTTC.

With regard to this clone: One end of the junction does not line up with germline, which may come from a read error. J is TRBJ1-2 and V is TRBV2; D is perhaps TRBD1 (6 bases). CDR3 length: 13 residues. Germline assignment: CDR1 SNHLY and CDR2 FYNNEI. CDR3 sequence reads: CASREADSYGYTF. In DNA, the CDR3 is TGTGCCAGCAGGGAAGCGGACAGCTATGGCTACACCTTC.

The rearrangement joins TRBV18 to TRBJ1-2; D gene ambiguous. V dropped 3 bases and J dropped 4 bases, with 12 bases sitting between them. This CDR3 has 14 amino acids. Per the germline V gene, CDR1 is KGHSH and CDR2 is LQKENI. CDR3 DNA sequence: TGTGCCAGCTCACCCCCCACAGCGATCTATGGCTACACCTTC. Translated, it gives CASSPPTAIYGYTF.

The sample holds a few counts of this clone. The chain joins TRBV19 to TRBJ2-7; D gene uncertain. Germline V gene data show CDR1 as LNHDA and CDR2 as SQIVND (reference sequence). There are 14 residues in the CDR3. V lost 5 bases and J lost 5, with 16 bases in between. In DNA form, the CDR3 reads TGTGCCAGTAGTGCCCATCTGGAGACGAACGAGCAGTACTTC. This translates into CASSAHLETNEQYF.

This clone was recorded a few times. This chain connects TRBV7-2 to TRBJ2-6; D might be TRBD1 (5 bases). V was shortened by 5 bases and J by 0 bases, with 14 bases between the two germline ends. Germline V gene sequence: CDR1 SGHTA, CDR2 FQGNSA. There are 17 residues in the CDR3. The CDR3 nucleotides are TGTGCCAGCAGCCAACAGGTCGGCTACTCTGGGGCCAACGTCCTGACTTTC. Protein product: CASSQQVGYSGANVLTF.

The CDR3 spells CSVDGERVDRETQYF. The CDR3 DNA reads TGCAGCGTTGATGGGGAAAGGGTTGACCGGGAGACCCAGTACTTC. The chain recombines TRBV29-1 with TRBJ2-5; unclear D gene. This CDR3 has 15 residues. The V end lost 3 bases, the J end lost 5 bases, and 19 bases lay between the germline ends. Germline loops: CDR1 SQVTM, CDR2 ANQGSEA.

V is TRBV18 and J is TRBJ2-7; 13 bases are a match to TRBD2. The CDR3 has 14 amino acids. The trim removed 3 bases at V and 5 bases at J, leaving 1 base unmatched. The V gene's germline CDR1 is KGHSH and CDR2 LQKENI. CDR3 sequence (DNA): TGTGCCAGCTCACCTGGACTAGCGGGGGACGAGCAGTACTTC. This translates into CASSPGLAGDEQYF.

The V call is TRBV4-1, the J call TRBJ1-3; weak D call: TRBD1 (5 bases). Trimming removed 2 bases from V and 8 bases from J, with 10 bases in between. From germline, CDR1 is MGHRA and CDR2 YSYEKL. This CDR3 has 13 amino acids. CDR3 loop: CASSQQGADTIYF. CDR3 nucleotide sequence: TGCGCCAGCAGCCAACAGGGAGCGGACACCATATATTTT.

The CDR3: CATRRAGPAYYWEQYF. In DNA form, the CDR3 reads TGTGCCACCAGGCGGGCGGGGCCAGCCTATTATTGGGAGCAGTACTTC. The rearrangement uses TRBV24-1 and TRBJ2-7, with TRBD2 as a possible D gene (6 bases). This CDR3 has 16 amino acids. Trimming cost V 7 bases and J 7 bases, with 25 bases left between them. Germline V lookup: CDR1 KGHDR, CDR2 SFDVKD.

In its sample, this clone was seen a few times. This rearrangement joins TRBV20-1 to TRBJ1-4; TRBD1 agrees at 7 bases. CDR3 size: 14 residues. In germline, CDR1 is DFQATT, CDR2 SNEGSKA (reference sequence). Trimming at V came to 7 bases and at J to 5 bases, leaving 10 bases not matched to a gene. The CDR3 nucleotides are TGCAGTGTTAGTAACAGGGGCTTGAATGAAAAACTGTTTTTT. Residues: CSVSNRGLNEKLFF.